Listed below are T cell receptor beta chains from one sample, sequenced in a study of T cells in Graves' hyperthyroidism and ophthalmopathy. TCRdb re-derived calls from the multiplex PCR reads in MiXCR, one entry per CDR3 protein. The top ten hold about 8.2% of the sample, which has approximately 560,000 distinct CDR3 sequences, 46% seen once. The source material was peripheral blood or thyroid tissue (not recorded which). These TCRs come from a young woman with Graves' hyperthyroidism. Both conserved end residues are part of each CDR3. D genes are given only for firm matches. Expanded clones get a size class; other rows say once, few or many, or leave the size out.

j_call,clone_size,v_call,d_call,cdr3_aa,cdr3_nt
TRBJ2-7,.,TRBV29-1,TRBD2,CSSQALAGPSYEQYF,TGCAGCAGCCAAGCTCTAGCGGGACCCTCCTACGAGCAGTACTTC
TRBJ1-2,many,TRBV7-9,TRBD1,CASSSQDRGTYGYTF,TGTGCCAGCAGCTCCCAAGACAGGGGCACCTATGGCTACACCTTC
TRBJ1-6,many,TRBV12-3/TRBV12-4,.,CASSFGPSSPLHF,TGTGCCAGCAGTTTCGGTCCTTCCTCACCCCTCCACTTT
TRBJ1-2,.,TRBV20-1,.,CSARSGERGYTF,TGCAGTGCTAGATCCGGGGAACGTGGCTACACCTTC
TRBJ2-2,.,TRBV19,.,CASRIGGATGELFF,TGTGCCAGCAGAATAGGGGGGGCCACCGGGGAGCTGTTTTTT
TRBJ1-1,.,TRBV7-2,TRBD1,CASSQVPGQGGTEAFF,TGCGCCAGCAGCCAAGTGCCGGGACAGGGAGGCACTGAAGCTTTCTTT
TRBJ2-3,.,TRBV9,.,CASSGPGEADTQYF,TGTGCCAGCAGCGGGCCGGGAGAGGCAGATACGCAGTATTTT
TRBJ1-1,many,TRBV10-3,.,CAITLETNTEAFF,TGTGCCATCACGCTCGAAACGAACACTGAAGCTTTCTTT
TRBJ2-5,.,TRBV14,.,CASSQGGDEQETQYF,TGTGCCAGCAGCCAAGGAGGAGATGAACAAGAGACCCAGTACTTC
TRBJ1-3,.,TRBV29-1,.,CSVETDIGNTIYF,TGCAGCGTTGAAACAGATATTGGAAACACCATATATTTT
TRBJ1-5,.,TRBV11-2,.,CASSTRGSGFGQPQHF,TGTGCCAGCAGTACACGAGGGTCAGGGTTCGGTCAGCCCCAGCATTTT
TRBJ2-5,.,TRBV9,.,CASSQTTGPMTQYF,TGCGCCAGCAGCCAAACGACAGGACCGATGACCCAGTACTTC
TRBJ1-3,few,TRBV7-6,.,CASSLGAIGNTIYF,TGTGCCAGCAGCTTAGGGGCGATCGGAAACACCATATATTTT
TRBJ1-2,many,TRBV4-1,TRBD1,CASSQGLQGTRGYTF,TGCGCCAGCAGCCAAGGCCTACAGGGGACTAGGGGCTACACCTTC
TRBJ2-7,.,TRBV7-6,TRBD1,CASSPGTEAYEQYF,TGTGCCAGCAGTCCCGGGACAGAGGCCTACGAGCAGTACTTC
TRBJ2-2,.,TRBV19,TRBD2,CASSITLRREPLGELFF,TGTGCCAGTAGTATAACGCTCAGGCGGGAGCCCTTGGGGGAGCTGTTTTTT
TRBJ1-1,many,TRBV24-1,.,CATSDLRGTEAFF,TGTGCCACCAGTGATTTGAGGGGGACTGAAGCTTTCTTT
TRBJ2-7,.,TRBV6-2/TRBV6-3,.,CASSYSGTGPGYEQYF,TGTGCCAGCAGTTACTCAGGAACAGGGCCAGGCTACGAGCAGTACTTC
TRBJ2-7,once,TRBV10-3,TRBD1,CAIRKGGQQYF,TGTGCCATCAGGAAAGGGGGCCAGCAGTACTTC
TRBJ2-5,.,TRBV7-8,.,CASSFRIRNQETQYF,TGTGCCAGCAGCTTCAGAATTAGAAACCAAGAGACCCAGTACTTC
TRBJ1-5,many,TRBV7-9,TRBD1,CASSFTGGNQPQHF,TGTGCCAGCAGCTTTACAGGGGGCAATCAGCCCCAGCATTTT
TRBJ2-5,.,TRBV20-1,.,CSARDFGRQQETQYF,TGCAGTGCTAGAGATTTTGGTCGGCAGCAAGAGACCCAGTACTTC
TRBJ2-7,.,TRBV25-1,.,CASSEWADERNF,TGTGCCAGCAGTGAATGGGCGGATGAAAGGAACTTC
TRBJ2-2,once,TRBV14,.,CASSLLGRTGELFF,TGTGCCAGCAGCCTCCTGGGGCGGACCGGGGAGCTGTTTTTT
TRBJ1-1,few,TRBV7-9,.,CASSSIEGGTEAFF,TGTGCCAGCAGCTCGATCGAGGGCGGCACTGAAGCTTTCTTT
TRBJ2-5,.,TRBV29-1,.,CSVRARETQYF,TGCAGCGTGAGGGCGAGAGAGACCCAGTACTTC